This is a list of T cell receptor beta chains from one sample in a study of response to subunit inactivated influenza vaccine. TCRdb called the RT-PCR reads again in MiXCR, with one record for every CDR3 protein. The table includes some 300,000 distinct CDR3 sequences, 20% to 25% detected once. The sample in question was PBMCs from blood, obtained approximately 22 months after vaccination. These receptor sequences come from a man aged 50 to 75 who received an inactivated influenza vaccine. The CDR3 runs from the conserved cysteine through the conserved F or W. Each record gives: V gene, clone size, CDR3 length, D gene, J gene, CDR3 protein, CDR3 DNA. A D gene is named only where the DNA matches it firmly. Rows give clone size only sometimes, using once, few, many, or a class for an expanded clone.

v_call: TRBV11-2; clone_size: few; cdr3_length: 14; d_call: TRBD1; j_call: TRBJ2-5; cdr3_aa: CASSRNRGWETQYF; cdr3_nt: TGTGCCAGCAGCCGAAACAGGGGCTGGGAGACCCAGTACTTC
v_call: TRBV4-1; clone_size: NA; cdr3_length: 17; d_call: NA; j_call: TRBJ2-3; cdr3_aa: CASSRGAFRFLTDTQYF; cdr3_nt: TGCGCCAGCAGCCGCGGAGCTTTCAGGTTCCTCACAGATACGCAGTATTTT
v_call: TRBV3-1; clone_size: few; cdr3_length: 14; d_call: NA; j_call: TRBJ1-6; cdr3_aa: CASSQGQRNSPLHF; cdr3_nt: TGTGCCAGCAGCCAAGGACAGCGGAATTCACCCCTCCACTTT
v_call: TRBV12-3/TRBV12-4; clone_size: many; cdr3_length: 15; d_call: NA; j_call: TRBJ1-4; cdr3_aa: CASSLGTATNEKLFF; cdr3_nt: TGTGCCAGCAGTTTAGGGACAGCAACTAATGAAAAACTGTTTTTT
v_call: TRBV7-2; clone_size: few; cdr3_length: 15; d_call: NA; j_call: TRBJ2-2; cdr3_aa: CASSFGSLNTGELFF; cdr3_nt: TGTGCCAGCAGCTTTGGTAGCTTGAACACCGGGGAGCTGTTTTTT
v_call: TRBV5-1; clone_size: NA; cdr3_length: 17; d_call: NA; j_call: TRBJ1-1; cdr3_aa: CASSLGQGFTMNTEAFF; cdr3_nt: TGCGCCAGCAGCTTGGGGCAGGGGTTCACCATGAACACTGAAGCTTTCTTT
v_call: TRBV4-3; clone_size: NA; cdr3_length: 15; d_call: NA; j_call: TRBJ1-2; cdr3_aa: CASSQDGGWDYGYTF; cdr3_nt: TGCGCCAGCAGCCAAGATGGGGGTTGGGACTATGGCTACACCTTC
v_call: TRBV20-1; clone_size: many; cdr3_length: 14; d_call: TRBD1; j_call: TRBJ1-2; cdr3_aa: CSATDRGLSYGYTF; cdr3_nt: TGCAGTGCTACCGACAGGGGCCTTTCCTATGGCTACACCTTC
v_call: TRBV3-1; clone_size: many; cdr3_length: 15; d_call: TRBD1; j_call: TRBJ2-7; cdr3_aa: CASSQEGGFSYEQYF; cdr3_nt: TGTGCCAGCAGCCAAGAAGGGGGCTTCTCCTACGAGCAGTACTTC
v_call: TRBV2; clone_size: once; cdr3_length: 15; d_call: TRBD1; j_call: TRBJ1-5; cdr3_aa: CASSDQGGPSQPQHF; cdr3_nt: TGTGCCAGCAGTGATCAAGGGGGCCCAAGTCAGCCCCAGCATTTT
v_call: TRBV15; clone_size: NA; cdr3_length: 13; d_call: NA; j_call: TRBJ2-3; cdr3_aa: CATNPGVTDTQYF; cdr3_nt: TGTGCCACCAACCCCGGGGTGACAGATACGCAGTATTTT
v_call: TRBV20-1; clone_size: once; cdr3_length: 14; d_call: NA; j_call: TRBJ2-3; cdr3_aa: CSARWGRRTDTQYF; cdr3_nt: TGCAGTGCTAGATGGGGGCGTCGCACAGATACGCAGTATTTT
v_call: TRBV29-1; clone_size: NA; cdr3_length: 13; d_call: NA; j_call: TRBJ2-5; cdr3_aa: CSVAPDNQETQYF; cdr3_nt: TGCAGCGTTGCCCCAGATAACCAAGAGACCCAGTACTTC
v_call: TRBV11-2; clone_size: few; cdr3_length: 15; d_call: NA; j_call: TRBJ2-7; cdr3_aa: CASSLVAWSSYEQYF; cdr3_nt: TGTGCCAGCAGCTTAGTGGCCTGGAGCTCCTACGAGCAGTACTTC
v_call: TRBV28; clone_size: NA; cdr3_length: 18; d_call: NA; j_call: TRBJ1-5; cdr3_aa: CASSSRGGDAHSNQPQHF; cdr3_nt: TGTGCCAGCAGTTCTCGAGGTGGGGACGCCCATAGCAATCAGCCCCAGCATTTT
v_call: TRBV18; clone_size: NA; cdr3_length: 16; d_call: TRBD2; j_call: TRBJ2-3; cdr3_aa: CASSPPTSGVTDTQYF; cdr3_nt: TGTGCCAGCTCACCACCGACTAGCGGGGTCACAGATACGCAGTATTTT
v_call: TRBV15; clone_size: NA; cdr3_length: 14; d_call: NA; j_call: TRBJ1-2; cdr3_aa: CATSKPGLNYGYTF; cdr3_nt: TGTGCCACCAGCAAACCGGGACTTAACTATGGCTACACCTTC
v_call: TRBV20-1; clone_size: few; cdr3_length: 13; d_call: NA; j_call: TRBJ1-4; cdr3_aa: CSALLGSNEKLFF; cdr3_nt: TGCAGTGCATTGCTCGGGTCTAATGAAAAACTGTTTTTT
v_call: TRBV4-1; clone_size: few; cdr3_length: 15; d_call: NA; j_call: TRBJ1-4; cdr3_aa: CASSRRTANNEKLFF; cdr3_nt: TGCGCCAGCAGCCGGAGGACAGCGAATAATGAAAAACTGTTTTTT
v_call: TRBV7-2; clone_size: NA; cdr3_length: 14; d_call: NA; j_call: TRBJ2-7; cdr3_aa: CASSPQGKFYEQYF; cdr3_nt: TGTGCCAGCAGCCCACAGGGCAAGTTCTACGAGCAGTACTTC
v_call: TRBV10-3; clone_size: NA; cdr3_length: 14; d_call: NA; j_call: TRBJ1-6; cdr3_aa: CAISEGLPNSPLHF; cdr3_nt: TGTGCCATCAGTGAAGGTCTCCCTAATTCACCCCTCCACTTT
v_call: TRBV10-2; clone_size: few; cdr3_length: 13; d_call: NA; j_call: TRBJ1-4; cdr3_aa: CASSDNTGEKLFF; cdr3_nt: TGCGCCAGCAGTGATAATACAGGGGAAAAACTGTTTTTT
v_call: TRBV30; clone_size: few; cdr3_length: 13; d_call: NA; j_call: TRBJ2-7; cdr3_aa: CAWSLKGGRGQYF; cdr3_nt: TGTGCCTGGAGTCTTAAAGGGGGGCGCGGGCAGTACTTC
v_call: TRBV7-2; clone_size: few; cdr3_length: 15; d_call: NA; j_call: TRBJ1-2; cdr3_aa: CASSLGRGGIYGYTF; cdr3_nt: TGTGCCAGCAGCTTAGGGAGGGGCGGGATCTATGGCTACACCTTC
v_call: TRBV29-1; clone_size: many; cdr3_length: 13; d_call: NA; j_call: TRBJ1-1; cdr3_aa: CSVEEGIGTEAFF; cdr3_nt: TGCAGCGTTGAGGAGGGTATAGGCACTGAAGCTTTCTTT
v_call: TRBV20-1; clone_size: many; cdr3_length: 13; d_call: NA; j_call: TRBJ1-2; cdr3_aa: CSASLGPLYGYTF; cdr3_nt: TGCAGTGCTAGTTTAGGCCCTCTCTATGGCTACACCTTC
v_call: TRBV24-1; clone_size: NA; cdr3_length: 16; d_call: NA; j_call: TRBJ1-6; cdr3_aa: CATSVLRSAHNSPLHF; cdr3_nt: TGTGCCACCAGTGTTTTGCGGTCGGCGCATAATTCACCCCTCCACTTT
v_call: TRBV21-1; clone_size: NA; cdr3_length: 15; d_call: NA; j_call: TRBJ2-4; cdr3_aa: CASSCGDLAKNIQYF; cdr3_nt: TGTGCCAGCAGCTGTGGGGATTTAGCCAAAAACATTCAGTACTTC
v_call: TRBV2; clone_size: NA; cdr3_length: 14; d_call: TRBD2; j_call: TRBJ2-1; cdr3_aa: CASPGLGSYNEQFF; cdr3_nt: TGTGCCAGCCCGGGACTAGGATCCTACAATGAGCAGTTCTTC
v_call: TRBV12-3/TRBV12-4; clone_size: few; cdr3_length: 14; d_call: TRBD2; j_call: TRBJ2-7; cdr3_aa: CASSYRSGDGEQYF; cdr3_nt: TGTGCCAGCAGTTACAGGAGCGGGGACGGCGAGCAGTACTTC
v_call: TRBV3-1; clone_size: NA; cdr3_length: 21; d_call: NA; j_call: TRBJ2-3; cdr3_aa: CASSRKKASLAQGGSPDTQYF; cdr3_nt: TGTGCCAGCAGCCGTAAAAAGGCTTCGCTGGCACAGGGAGGATCACCGGATACGCAGTATTTT
v_call: TRBV10-3; clone_size: NA; cdr3_length: 14; d_call: NA; j_call: TRBJ1-2; cdr3_aa: CAISQTGQLYGYTF; cdr3_nt: TGTGCCATCAGCCAGACAGGACAGCTCTATGGCTACACCTTC
v_call: TRBV7-2; clone_size: NA; cdr3_length: 13; d_call: NA; j_call: TRBJ1-1; cdr3_aa: CASSGMQDTEAFF; cdr3_nt: TGTGCCAGCTCGGGGATGCAGGACACTGAAGCTTTCTTT
v_call: TRBV5-1; clone_size: many; cdr3_length: 15; d_call: NA; j_call: TRBJ1-4; cdr3_aa: CASSPRQTTNEKLFF; cdr3_nt: TGCGCCAGCAGCCCTCGACAGACAACTAATGAAAAACTGTTTTTT
v_call: TRBV5-1; clone_size: NA; cdr3_length: 15; d_call: NA; j_call: TRBJ2-2; cdr3_aa: CASTGTDARTGELFF; cdr3_nt: TGCGCCAGCACCGGGACTGACGCGAGGACCGGGGAGCTGTTTTTT
v_call: TRBV29-1; clone_size: many; cdr3_length: 11; d_call: NA; j_call: TRBJ1-1; cdr3_aa: CSVKGKTEAFF; cdr3_nt: TGCAGCGTTAAGGGGAAGACTGAAGCTTTCTTT
v_call: TRBV10-3; clone_size: NA; cdr3_length: 15; d_call: NA; j_call: TRBJ2-3; cdr3_aa: CAIRDRDTSTDTQYF; cdr3_nt: TGTGCCATCAGGGACCGGGACACAAGCACAGATACGCAGTATTTT
v_call: TRBV28; clone_size: NA; cdr3_length: 14; d_call: TRBD2; j_call: TRBJ2-3; cdr3_aa: CASSWGGREDTQYF; cdr3_nt: TGTGCCAGCAGTTGGGGGGGAAGGGAAGATACGCAGTATTTT
v_call: TRBV12-3/TRBV12-4; clone_size: NA; cdr3_length: 13; d_call: NA; j_call: TRBJ1-6; cdr3_aa: CASTYSLGSPLHF; cdr3_nt: TGTGCCAGCACCTACTCCCTGGGGTCACCCCTCCACTTT
v_call: TRBV25-1; clone_size: few; cdr3_length: 20; d_call: TRBD2; j_call: TRBJ2-5; cdr3_aa: CASSQIGLAGDLEYQETQYF; cdr3_nt: TGTGCCAGCAGTCAAATTGGCCTAGCGGGAGATTTAGAGTACCAAGAGACCCAGTACTTC
v_call: TRBV6-5; clone_size: NA; cdr3_length: 15; d_call: TRBD2; j_call: TRBJ2-4; cdr3_aa: CASSLGTSGKTIQYF; cdr3_nt: TGTGCCAGCAGTTTAGGGACTAGCGGGAAAACCATTCAGTACTTC
v_call: TRBV7-8; clone_size: many; cdr3_length: 13; d_call: NA; j_call: TRBJ1-4; cdr3_aa: CASSLQAYQGLFF; cdr3_nt: TGTGCCAGCAGCCTCCAGGCTTACCAGGGGCTGTTTTTT
v_call: TRBV5-1; clone_size: NA; cdr3_length: 14; d_call: NA; j_call: TRBJ2-3; cdr3_aa: CASSLGGAVNTQYF; cdr3_nt: TGCGCCAGCAGCTTGGGCGGAGCGGTAAATACGCAGTATTTT
v_call: TRBV6-1; clone_size: few; cdr3_length: 19; d_call: NA; j_call: TRBJ1-2; cdr3_aa: CASSKSSTRIVSTIYGYTF; cdr3_nt: TGTGCCAGCAGTAAAAGCTCCACGAGGATTGTTTCGACCATCTATGGCTACACCTTC
v_call: TRBV6-2/TRBV6-3; clone_size: NA; cdr3_length: 16; d_call: TRBD2; j_call: TRBJ2-5; cdr3_aa: CASSYGRGTSQETQYF; cdr3_nt: TGTGCCAGCAGTTACGGCCGGGGGACTAGCCAAGAGACCCAGTACTTC
v_call: TRBV20-1; clone_size: few; cdr3_length: 14; d_call: NA; j_call: TRBJ1-1; cdr3_aa: CSARDGGGQGEAFF; cdr3_nt: TGCAGTGCTAGGGATGGTGGAGGTCAAGGTGAAGCTTTCTTT
v_call: TRBV28; clone_size: NA; cdr3_length: 14; d_call: TRBD1; j_call: TRBJ1-2; cdr3_aa: CATVTGTGSYGYTF; cdr3_nt: TGTGCCACCGTCACCGGGACAGGGTCGTATGGCTACACCTTC
v_call: TRBV12-3/TRBV12-4; clone_size: few; cdr3_length: 13; d_call: NA; j_call: TRBJ2-5; cdr3_aa: CASTAGAQETQYF; cdr3_nt: TGTGCCAGCACCGCGGGGGCACAAGAGACCCAGTACTTC
v_call: TRBV29-1; clone_size: few; cdr3_length: 18; d_call: TRBD2; j_call: TRBJ2-6; cdr3_aa: CSVEGTSGRAGGANVLTF; cdr3_nt: TGCAGCGTTGAAGGGACTAGCGGGAGGGCCGGTGGGGCCAACGTCCTGACTTTC
v_call: TRBV9; clone_size: NA; cdr3_length: 16; d_call: TRBD2; j_call: TRBJ2-7; cdr3_aa: CASSVGGGATLTEQYF; cdr3_nt: TGTGCCAGCAGCGTCGGGGGAGGGGCGACCCTCACCGAGCAGTACTTC
v_call: TRBV5-5; clone_size: many; cdr3_length: 14; d_call: TRBD1; j_call: TRBJ1-1; cdr3_aa: CASSSHRGNTEAFF; cdr3_nt: TGTGCCAGCAGCTCACACAGGGGAAACACTGAAGCTTTCTTT
v_call: TRBV5-1; clone_size: NA; cdr3_length: 17; d_call: TRBD2; j_call: TRBJ2-2; cdr3_aa: CASSLEPGTTTTGELFF; cdr3_nt: TGCGCCAGCAGCTTGGAACCCGGGACTACCACCACCGGGGAGCTGTTTTTT
v_call: TRBV4-3; clone_size: few; cdr3_length: 15; d_call: TRBD1; j_call: TRBJ1-4; cdr3_aa: CASSQAQGAGEKLFF; cdr3_nt: TGCGCCAGCAGCCAAGCCCAGGGGGCAGGAGAAAAACTGTTTTTT
v_call: TRBV4-3; clone_size: few; cdr3_length: 14; d_call: NA; j_call: TRBJ2-5; cdr3_aa: CASSQNRVGETQYF; cdr3_nt: TGCGCCAGCAGCCAAAACAGGGTTGGGGAGACCCAGTACTTC